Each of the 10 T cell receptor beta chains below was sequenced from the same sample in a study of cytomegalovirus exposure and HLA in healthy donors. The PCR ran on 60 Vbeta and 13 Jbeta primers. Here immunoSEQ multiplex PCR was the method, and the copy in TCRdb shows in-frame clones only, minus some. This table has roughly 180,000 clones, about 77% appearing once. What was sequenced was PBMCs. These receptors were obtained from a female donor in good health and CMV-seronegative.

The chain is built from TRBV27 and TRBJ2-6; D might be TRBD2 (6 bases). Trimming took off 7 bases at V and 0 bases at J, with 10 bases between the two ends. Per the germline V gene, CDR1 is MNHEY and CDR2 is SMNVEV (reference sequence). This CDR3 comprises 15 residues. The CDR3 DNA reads TGTGCCAGCATTATCGGGGGCTCTGGGGCCAACGTCCTGACTTTC. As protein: CASIIGGSGANVLTF.

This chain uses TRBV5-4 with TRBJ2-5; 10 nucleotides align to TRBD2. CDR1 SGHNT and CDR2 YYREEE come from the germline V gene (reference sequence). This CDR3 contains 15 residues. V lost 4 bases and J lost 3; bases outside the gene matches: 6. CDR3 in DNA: TGTGCCAGCAGCCGTCTAGCGGGGGCAAAAGAGACCCAGTACTTC. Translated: CASSRLAGAKETQYF.

The CDR3 DNA reads as TGTGCCAGCAGCCTTGGCGGGAGTGGAACAGATACGCAGTATTTT. Residues: CASSLGGSGTDTQYF. This sequence joins TRBV4-2 and TRBJ2-3; 7 bases match TRBD2. CDR1 and CDR2 from the germline V gene are LGHNA and YNFKEQ. The V segment lost 4 bases and the J segment 3 bases; nucleotides outside the gene matches: 7. This CDR3 spans 15 amino acids.

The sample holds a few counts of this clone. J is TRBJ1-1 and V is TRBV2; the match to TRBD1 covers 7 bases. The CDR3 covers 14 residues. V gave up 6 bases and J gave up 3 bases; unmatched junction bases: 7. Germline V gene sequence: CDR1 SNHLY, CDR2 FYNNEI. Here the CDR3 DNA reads TGTGCCAGCAGCCTGACAGGGAAGGACACTGAAGCTTTCTTT. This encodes CASSLTGKDTEAFF.

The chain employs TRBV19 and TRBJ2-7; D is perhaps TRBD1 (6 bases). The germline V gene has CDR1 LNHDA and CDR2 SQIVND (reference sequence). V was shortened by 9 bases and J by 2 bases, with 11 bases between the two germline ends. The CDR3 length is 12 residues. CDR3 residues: CASSQGPYEQYF. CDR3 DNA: TGTGCCAGCTCACAGGGCCCCTACGAGCAGTACTTC.

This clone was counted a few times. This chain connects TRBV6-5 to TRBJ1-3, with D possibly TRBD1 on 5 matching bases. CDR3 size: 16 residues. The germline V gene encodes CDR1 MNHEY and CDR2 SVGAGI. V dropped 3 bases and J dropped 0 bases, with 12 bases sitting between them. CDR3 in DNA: TGTGCCAGCAGTTATGCGGGGGTAAACTCTGGAAACACCATATATTTT. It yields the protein CASSYAGVNSGNTIYF.

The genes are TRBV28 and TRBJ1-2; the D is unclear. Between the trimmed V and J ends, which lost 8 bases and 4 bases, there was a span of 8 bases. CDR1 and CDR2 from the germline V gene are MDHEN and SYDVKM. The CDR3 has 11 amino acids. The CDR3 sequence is CASRVGYGYTF. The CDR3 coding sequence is TGTGCCAGCCGGGTAGGCTATGGCTACACCTTC.

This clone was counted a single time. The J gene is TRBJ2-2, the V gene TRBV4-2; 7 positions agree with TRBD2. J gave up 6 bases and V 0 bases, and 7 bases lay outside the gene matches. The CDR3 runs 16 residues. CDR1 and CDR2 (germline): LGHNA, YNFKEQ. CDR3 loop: CASSQEGGRVSGELFF. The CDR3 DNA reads TGTGCCAGCAGCCAAGAGGGAGGGAGAGTTTCCGGGGAGCTGTTTTTT.

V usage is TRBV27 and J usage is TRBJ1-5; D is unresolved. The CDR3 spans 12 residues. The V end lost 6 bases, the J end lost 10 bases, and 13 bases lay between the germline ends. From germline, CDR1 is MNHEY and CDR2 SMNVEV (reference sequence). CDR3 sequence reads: CASSPQGGPQHF. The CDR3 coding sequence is TGTGCCAGCAGCCCTCAAGGAGGTCCCCAGCATTTT.

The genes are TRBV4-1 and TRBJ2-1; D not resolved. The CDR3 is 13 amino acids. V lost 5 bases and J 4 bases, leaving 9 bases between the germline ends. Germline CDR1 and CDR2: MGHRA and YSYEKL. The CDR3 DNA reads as TGCGCCAGCAGCTCCCAGCGATACAATGAGCAGTTCTTC. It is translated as CASSSQRYNEQFF.